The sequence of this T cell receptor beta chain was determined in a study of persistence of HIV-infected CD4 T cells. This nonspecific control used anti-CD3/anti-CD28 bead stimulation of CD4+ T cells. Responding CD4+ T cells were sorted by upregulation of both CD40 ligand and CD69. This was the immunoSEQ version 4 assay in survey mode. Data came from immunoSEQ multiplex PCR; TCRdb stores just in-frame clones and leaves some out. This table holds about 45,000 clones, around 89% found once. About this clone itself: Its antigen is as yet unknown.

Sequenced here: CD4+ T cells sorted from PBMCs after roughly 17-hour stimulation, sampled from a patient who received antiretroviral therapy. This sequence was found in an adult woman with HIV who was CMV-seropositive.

This CDR3 is CASSKGLPGETQYF. The CDR3 nucleotides read TGTGCCAGCAGCAAGGGACTACCAGGAGAGACCCAGTACTTC. The chain has TRBV5-6 and TRBJ2-5; 7 nucleotides match TRBD2. This CDR3 spans 14 amino acids. The trim removed 4 bases at V and 4 bases at J, leaving 7 bases unmatched. The germline V gene encodes CDR1 SGHDT and CDR2 YYEEEE.